This TCR beta chain comes out of a study of PD-1 blockade in classical Hodgkin lymphoma (dated by TCRdb to 2018 to 2020). About the full investigation: Nivolumab dosing was 3 mg/kg intravenously every 2 weeks, continuing until either disease progression or unacceptable toxicity. The study used TCR beta sequencing and CyTOF to define a peripheral blood immune signature of response to PD-1 blockade in classical Hodgkin lymphoma. Here is what the overall study found, with its caveats: By C4D1, a significant rise was seen in CD4+ TCR diversity but not in CD8+ TCR diversity (p=0.0027 vs p=0.16), and the rise was most apparent among complete responders (p=0.02). The study was restricted to a single clinical trial cohort, and the causes of repertoire differences, possibly disease activity or prior therapy, were left undefined. Among trial patients, those achieving complete response had baseline diversity similar to that of newly diagnosed patients, while diversity was significantly lower in partial responders and progressors. Patients starting nivolumab less than 1 year after ASCT had lower diversity and were excluded from later analyses to avoid confounding by immune reconstitution. Baseline TCR diversity was reported to be lower in newly diagnosed patients than in healthy donors and to be lower still in relapsed/refractory patients.

As regards this clone: Its recognized antigen is unknown. Per-nucleotide qualities are absent, and no much larger clonotype sits a single base away.

Reading the label with the study, this specimen's time point is: cycle 4 day 1 (C4D1), after six to seven weeks of nivolumab. Every trial patient had relapsed after autologous stem cell transplantation, and cohorts A, B and C differed in prior brentuximab vedotin exposure. A total of under 70 patients with relapsed/refractory classical Hodgkin lymphoma made up the trial cohort, and each patient's best overall response was complete response, partial response or progressive disease. Trial patients were treated with single-agent nivolumab in the multi-cohort phase II CheckMate 205 trial. Best overall response was determined by an independent review committee according to the 2007 International Working Group response criteria. PBMCs from the trial were collected at three points: immediately before nivolumab initiation (C1D1), and during therapy at cycle 2 day 1 and cycle 4 day 1. Peripheral blood was collected in 8 mL Vacutainer Cell Preparation Tubes, from which PBMCs were isolated by centrifugation and then cryopreserved.

The Qiagen DNeasy kit was used to extract genomic DNA from unsorted PBMCs and from the negatively selected CD4+ and CD8+ fractions. Amplification of TCR beta CDR3 regions was done by immunoSEQ multiplex PCR with primers that anneal to V and J segments. Amplification bias was minimized using a synthetic immune receptor repertoire, and residual bias was removed computationally after sequencing. Per the original workflow: Repertoire diversity was quantified as the Shannon entropy index using custom Python scripts. Unsorted, CD4+ and CD8+ repertoires were analyzed separately, except in combined analyses where CD4+ and CD8+ sequences were merged in silico. A clone counted as expanded when the clone's frequency after treatment rose at least 2-fold relative to C1D1, and clones undetected at baseline were given a pseudocount of 0.5. Clones with 0 or 1 copy at C1D1 were classified as singleton clones, and clones with 2 or more copies were classified as non-singleton clones. By matching protein sequences in sorted samples from the same patient, clones expanded in unsorted samples were annotated as CD4+, CD8+ or unknown. Wilcoxon tests on paired samples were used to test changes in diversity from C1D1 to C4D1. This immuneACCESS table, as held by TCRdb, lists in-frame sequences with V and J called but not all clones. Of the missing ones, under half trace to an unresolved V gene in checked studies; the others have no known cause. V and J calls and clone size are copied from that table; D and trimming were computed from the DNA. This sample has tens of thousands of clones in its table, and roughly 80% of those were observed once. The ten largest clones add up to approximately 12% of the sample.

The germline V gene supplies CDR1 SGHDN and CDR2 FVKESK. Spanning cysteine to phenylalanine, the CDR3 consists of 13 amino acids. Of the read, only the CDR3 DNA is kept; its 39 bases are in frame from base 1. Trimming removed 3 bases from V and 8 bases from J, leaving 11 bases between the germline ends. The receptor comes from a human donor with classical Hodgkin lymphoma. The sample was peripheral blood mononuclear cells (PBMCs), taken before the fourth cycle of nivolumab. The chain links TRBV14 with TRBJ2-1, and possibly TRBD1, on 6 matching bases. This receptor carries the CDR3 CASSQQGFDEQFF. In nucleotide form, the sequence is TGTGCCAGCAGCCAGCAGGGGTTCGATGAGCAGTTCTTC.